These 27 T cell receptor beta chains came from one sample sequenced in a study of blood T cell repertoires in COVID-19. Profiling relied on immunoSEQ multiplex PCR, and the TCRdb table lists in-frame clones only, not all of them. The table records about 260,000 clones, around 83% of them present only once. The specimen was peripheral blood. These receptors were obtained from a man aged 18-30 years with active or convalescent COVID-19.

This chain uses TRBV6-5 with TRBJ1-3, with TRBD1 matching 7 bases. With 6 bases clipped from V and 5 bases from J, the junction kept 7 bases outside the gene matches. The germline V gene has CDR1 MNHEY and CDR2 SVGAGI. This CDR3 region has 14 residues. Here the CDR3 DNA reads TGTGCCAGCAGCGATACAGGGGCGAGAAACACCATATATTTT. Translated: CASSDTGARNTIYF.

The chain carries TRBV7-8 and TRBJ1-2; D gene uncertain. Trimming removed 5 bases at V and 4 bases at J, with 8 bases between. CDR1 SGHVS and CDR2 FQNEAQ come from the germline V gene. The CDR3 length is 12 residues. The CDR3, as DNA: TGTGCCAGCAGCGCACAGAGCTATGGCTACACCTTC. It translates to CASSAQSYGYTF.

V is TRBV7-6 and J is TRBJ1-5; possible D gene TRBD1, 6 bases. The V end lost 1 base, the J end lost 2 bases, and 6 bases lay between the germline ends. Per germline, CDR1 SGHVS and CDR2 FNYEAQ. This CDR3 has 14 amino acids. The CDR3, as DNA: TGTGCCAGCAGCTTAGGACAGGGCAATCAGCCCCAGCATTTT. Translation: CASSLGQGNQPQHF.

The chain employs TRBV30 and TRBJ2-1, with TRBD2 identical over 7 bases. V gave up 0 bases and J gave up 7 bases; unmatched junction bases: 9. Germline loops: CDR1 GTSNPN, CDR2 SVGIG (reference sequence). This CDR3 is 15 amino acids long. DNA for the CDR3: TGTGCCTGGAGTGTACGACTAGCCATAGGGAATGAGCAGTTCTTC. This codes for CAWSVRLAIGNEQFF.

This clone was observed a few times. The rearrangement links TRBV5-1 to TRBJ1-6; D is unresolved. The V gene lost 0 bases and the J gene lost 7 bases, with 14 bases spanning the gap. The germline V gene encodes CDR1 SGHRS and CDR2 YFSETQ. The CDR3 is 16 residues long. CDR3 sequence: CASSLGEGDWNSPLHF. The DNA of the CDR3 is TGCGCCAGCAGCTTGGGGGAGGGTGATTGGAATTCACCCCTCCACTTT.

J is TRBJ2-3 and V is TRBV28, with a weak D call TRBD2 (6 bases). There are 15 residues in the CDR3. Germline-derived CDR1 and CDR2 are MDHEN and SYDVKM. The ends were cut back, 3 bases at V and 4 bases at J, with 14 bases in the middle. CDR3: CASSFWSSEADTQYF. CDR3 DNA sequence: TGTGCCAGCAGTTTCTGGTCTAGCGAAGCAGATACGCAGTATTTT.

This chain uses TRBV11-3 with TRBJ1-2; unclear D gene. Germline V CDR1 and CDR2: SGHNT, YENEEA. V lost 8 bases and J lost 8, with 15 bases in between. This CDR3 is built from 12 residues. The CDR3 here is CASRPTGSGYTF. The CDR3 nucleotides are TGTGCCAGCCGACCGACTGGGTCCGGCTACACCTTC.

CDR3 amino acids: CATSTAGSPLHEQFF. In nucleotides, the CDR3 is TGTGCCACCAGTACTGCGGGATCCCCCCTACATGAGCAGTTCTTC. The chain uses TRBV24-1 and TRBJ2-1; possibly TRBD2 for D (6 bases). This CDR3 is 15 amino acids long. Per the germline V gene, CDR1 is KGHDR and CDR2 is SFDVKD. Trimming took off 6 bases at V and 8 bases at J, with 19 bases between the two ends.

The chain's CDR3 is CASSLGGQGAWETQYF. CDR3 in DNA: TGTGCCAGCAGCTTAGGGGGTCAGGGGGCATGGGAGACCCAGTACTTC. The genes are TRBV7-6 and TRBJ2-5; 8 positions agree with TRBD1. Trimming at V came to 1 base and at J to 5 bases, leaving 9 bases not matched to a gene. The CDR3 loop spans 16 amino acids. Germline V gives CDR1 SGHVS, CDR2 FNYEAQ.

The gene calls are TRBV19 and TRBJ1-6, with TRBD1 matching over 9 bases. CDR3 length: 14 amino acids. Unmatched junction bases numbered 6, after V lost 6 bases and J lost 9 bases. CDR1 and CDR2 from the germline V gene are LNHDA and SQIVND (reference sequence). In DNA, the CDR3 is TGTGCCAGTAGGAGGTCGACAGGGGGTTCACCCCTCCACTTT. Encoded protein: CASRRSTGGSPLHF.

This clone was counted once. In DNA, the CDR3 is TGTGCCAGCAGTGATTACCCCGCCTACAGGGGTGAAGCTTTCTTT. Its protein product is CASSDYPAYRGEAFF. The chain links TRBV25-1 to TRBJ1-1, with 7 bases fitting TRBD1. This CDR3 comprises 15 residues. J lost 7 bases, V lost 3 bases, and 11 bases had no gene match. In germline, CDR1 is MGHDK, CDR2 SYGVNS.

This chain links TRBV7-9 with TRBJ2-2; D perhaps matches TRBD1 (6 bases). Looked up from germline, CDR1 is SEHNR and CDR2 is FQNEAQ (reference sequence). CDR3 length: 14 amino acids. Trimming cost V 3 bases and J 3 bases, with 8 bases left between them. The CDR3 sequence: CASSLDSHTGELFF. The CDR3 coding sequence is TGTGCCAGCAGCTTGGACAGTCACACCGGGGAGCTGTTTTTT. The entire variable domain, with the rest obtained from reference TRBV7-9 and TRBJ2-2, is as follows: DTGVSQNPRHKITKRGQNVTFRCDPISEHNRLYWYRQTLGQGPEFLTYFQNEAQLEKSRLLSDRFSAERPKGSFSTLEIQRTEQGDSAMYLCASSLDSHTGELFFGEGSRLTVL.

This rearrangement joins TRBV2 to TRBJ2-1, with 7 bases fitting TRBD1. Germline V gene data show CDR1 as SNHLY and CDR2 as FYNNEI. V shed 10 bases and J 7 bases; nucleotides not matched to a gene: 13. The CDR3 totals 14 residues. The CDR3 reads CAKTGTETKNEQFF. The CDR3 DNA reads TGTGCCAAAACCGGGACAGAGACCAAGAATGAGCAGTTCTTC.

CDR3: CASRPRQGAGHEQYF. The DNA of the CDR3 is TGTGCCAGTAGACCCAGACAGGGGGCTGGCCACGAGCAGTACTTC. The chain couples TRBV19 to TRBJ2-7, with TRBD1 identical over 10 bases. This CDR3 has 15 amino acids. Looked up from germline, CDR1 is LNHDA and CDR2 is SQIVND (reference sequence). The junction had 10 bases not matched to a gene; V was cut back by 6 bases and J by 5 bases.

The chain employs TRBV2 and TRBJ1-5; tentative D call: TRBD1 (6 bases). V was pared by 4 bases and J by 6 bases, with 13 bases between. Per germline, CDR1 SNHLY and CDR2 FYNNEI. This CDR3 spans 14 amino acids. The CDR3 sequence is CASSVQGIGQPQHF. CDR3 nucleotides: TGTGCCAGCAGTGTGCAGGGGATTGGTCAGCCCCAGCATTTT.

The genes are TRBV6-5 and TRBJ1-5; TRBD1 might be the D (6 bases). CDR1 is MNHEY, CDR2 SVGAGI, per germline. The CDR3 sequence is 15 residues long. V was clipped by 6 bases and J by 1 base, with 13 bases between them. For the CDR3, the DNA is TGTGCCAGCAGCCCACAGGGAATCAGCAATCAGCCCCAGCATTTT. Amino acids: CASSPQGISNQPQHF.

The rearrangement joins TRBV6-5 to TRBJ2-1, with D perhaps matching TRBD1 (6 bases). The V end was cut by 8 bases, the J end by 7 bases, with 15 bases between. The CDR3 runs to 13 residues. Germline V gene lookup returns CDR1 MNHEY and CDR2 SVGAGI. CDR3 loop: CASRGLRGNEQFF. CDR3 nucleotides: TGTGCCAGCCGGGGTCTCAGGGGTAATGAGCAGTTCTTC.

The chain uses TRBV5-1 and TRBJ1-4; 7 positions agree with TRBD1. Trimming cost V 3 bases and J 8 bases; bases outside gene matches: 4. Germline assignment: CDR1 SGHRS and CDR2 YFSETQ. This CDR3 has 13 residues. The CDR3 is CASSSTGKEKLFF. The CDR3 nucleotides are TGCGCCAGCAGCTCGACAGGGAAAGAAAAACTGTTTTTT.

The chain combines TRBV7-6 with TRBJ2-3; the D is unclear. V was shortened by 3 bases and J by 4 bases, with 23 bases between the two germline ends. The CDR3 sequence is 18 residues long. Germline CDR1 is SGHVS and CDR2 is FNYEAQ. CDR3 amino acids: CASSLKLSQTRTADTQYF. The CDR3 DNA follows: TGTGCCAGCAGCTTGAAGCTTAGCCAGACCCGTACGGCAGATACGCAGTATTTT.

The rearrangement uses TRBV6-2 or TRBV6-3 and TRBJ1-5, with 7 bases that match TRBD1. Looked up from germline, CDR1 is MNHEY and CDR2 is SVGEGT. This CDR3 spans 16 amino acids. V gave up 6 bases and J gave up 2 bases; unmatched junction bases: 10. CDR3: CASSPLWTGGNQPQHF. DNA of the CDR3: TGTGCCAGCAGCCCTCTTTGGACAGGCGGCAATCAGCCCCAGCATTTT.

V usage is TRBV6-1 and J usage is TRBJ2-7; possible D gene TRBD2, 5 bases. The CDR3 spans 14 residues. CDR1 and CDR2 from the germline V gene are MNHNS and SASEGT. The V end lost 3 bases, the J end lost 4 bases, and 13 bases lay between the germline ends. Here the CDR3 reads CASSDLGELYEQYF. The CDR3 DNA sequence: TGTGCCAGCAGTGATCTCGGGGAACTTTACGAGCAGTACTTC.

The rearrangement links TRBV6-5 to TRBJ2-7; tentatively, D is TRBD1 (6 bases). Germline V lookup: CDR1 MNHEY, CDR2 SVGAGI. This CDR3 spans 13 amino acids. V gave up 6 bases and J gave up 0 bases, with 9 bases separating them. CDR3 region: CASRAGASYEQYF. For the CDR3, the DNA is TGTGCCAGCAGGGCAGGGGCCTCCTACGAGCAGTACTTC.

This clone was detected only once. The V and J genes are TRBV11-3 and TRBJ2-7; 7 bases map to TRBD1. Looked up from germline, CDR1 is SGHNT and CDR2 is YENEEA. The CDR3 runs 16 residues. With 0 bases clipped from V and 0 bases from J, the junction kept 5 bases outside the gene matches. The CDR3 DNA reads TGTGCCAGCAGCTTAGAGTGGGACAGCGACTCCTACGAGCAGTACTTC. Protein product: CASSLEWDSDSYEQYF.

The chain uses TRBV2 and TRBJ2-6; D is possibly TRBD1 (7 bases). The CDR3 runs 15 residues. Germline V lookup: CDR1 SNHLY, CDR2 FYNNEI. Deletions cut 4 bases from V and 2 bases from J, with 9 bases between. DNA for the CDR3: TGTGCCAGCAGTGGCAGGGGGGCTGGGGCCAACGTCCTGACTTTC. As protein: CASSGRGAGANVLTF.

The chain employs TRBV5-1 and TRBJ1-2; the match to TRBD1 covers 9 bases. J gave up 2 bases and V 6 bases, and 8 bases lay outside the gene matches. The CDR3 is made up of 15 amino acids. CDR1 and CDR2 from the germline V gene are SGHRS and YFSETQ. The CDR3 is CASTPGGTGNYGYTF. In DNA, the CDR3 is TGCGCCAGCACCCCTGGGGGGACAGGGAACTATGGCTACACCTTC.

The J gene is TRBJ2-1, the V gene TRBV13, with D hard to call. V lost 4 bases, J lost 4 bases, and 2 bases lay in between. Germline-derived CDR1 and CDR2 are PRHDT and FYEKMQ (reference sequence). The CDR3 is made up of 11 amino acids. The CDR3 sequence: CASSSYNEQFF. The CDR3 DNA follows: TGTGCCAGCAGCTCTTACAATGAGCAGTTCTTC.

The CDR3 DNA reads as TGTGCCAGCAGTTTCCAGGGTCGAAACACCATATATTTT. Its protein is CASSFQGRNTIYF. V and J are TRBV28 and TRBJ1-3; perhaps TRBD1 as D (5 bases). V lost 3 bases and J 5 bases, leaving 8 bases between the germline ends. The CDR3 is made up of 13 amino acids. Germline CDR1 reads MDHEN; CDR2 reads SYDVKM. Variable domain in full (rest from reference TRBV28 and TRBJ1-3): DVKVTQSSRYLVKRTGEKVFLECVQDMDHENMFWYRQDPGLGLRLIYFSYDVKMKEKGDIPEGYSVSREKKERFSLILESASTNQTSMYLCASSFQGRNTIYFGEGSWLTVV.